The clone carrying this TCR beta chain was recorded once. What it binds is not known. This sample was included in a study of shared clonotypes between healthy human individuals. Study-wide results and caveats: Between several donors, naive CD4 clonotypes were shared at a level of about 5%.

The assay used deep level. As originally analysed: Filtering differed, since immunoSEQ gave only junction sequences and no quality scores. Method: immunoSEQ multiplex PCR; TCRdb's copy keeps in-frame clones and lacks some. For V, J and clone size, that table is used; D and trimming come from the DNA. The data hold 110,000 or so clones, with around 71% observed a single time. Germline CDR1 is MDHEN and CDR2 is SYDVKM. The V and J ends lost 6 bases and 4 bases respectively, with 18 bases between them. This CDR3 is 16 amino acids long. The source material was memory CD8+ T cells sorted from blood. The subset was: CD45RO+ cells pooled with CCR7-negative TemRA cells. The chain recombines TRBV28 with TRBJ1-4, with D hard to call. This receptor was taken from a woman in her thirties in good health. The CDR3 loop reads CASRLPMDFRNEKLFF. The CDR3 nucleotides read TGTGCCAGCAGACTCCCCATGGACTTTCGTAATGAAAAACTGTTTTTT.